One and the same sample provided the 8 T cell receptor beta chains below, sequenced in a study of shared clonotypes between healthy human individuals. Sequencing was performed with immunoSEQ multiplex PCR; in TCRdb, only in-frame clones are kept and a portion is missing. This sample carries about 800,000 clones, roughly 96% of them seen once, and the ten largest clones take over 0.2%. Selected positively for CCR7 and CD45RO-negative, naive CD8 cells excluded terminally differentiated effector memory CD45RA+ cells. The specimen sequenced was naive CD8+ T cells sorted from blood. The receptors originated from a man aged 25-40 years in good health.

The genes are TRBV7-8 and TRBJ2-6, with 7 bases identical to TRBD1. CDR3 length: 19 residues. The V segment lost 3 bases and the J segment 0 bases; nucleotides outside the gene matches: 11. Germline CDR1 is SGHVS and CDR2 is FQNEAQ. The CDR3 DNA follows: TGTGCCAGCAGCTTGGACAGGATCCCAATTAACTCTGGGGCCAACGTCCTGACTTTC. It is translated as CASSLDRIPINSGANVLTF.

The chain combines TRBV28 with TRBJ2-3; 8 nucleotides line up with TRBD2. The V segment lost 2 bases and the J segment 6 bases; nucleotides outside the gene matches: 7. From germline, CDR1 is MDHEN and CDR2 SYDVKM. The CDR3 spans 15 residues. The CDR3 region is CASSLPPGLADTQYF. The CDR3, as DNA: TGTGCCAGCAGTTTACCCCCAGGACTAGCCGATACGCAGTATTTT.

The chain employs TRBV28 and TRBJ1-5; no clear D gene. The CDR3 spans 15 residues. V shed 6 bases and J shed 0 bases, with 12 bases lying between them. The germline CDR1 and CDR2 sequences are MDHEN and SYDVKM. The CDR3 DNA reads TGTGCCAGCAGCTTCTGGGTAGGTAGCAATCAGCCCCAGCATTTT. The encoded protein is CASSFWVGSNQPQHF.

Here the CDR3 reads CASSLARGPVHEQYF. The CDR3 coding sequence is TGTGCCAGCAGCTTAGCACGGGGGCCTGTCCACGAGCAGTACTTC. The chain has TRBV11-2 and TRBJ2-7; D tentatively fits TRBD1 or TRBD2 (6 bases each). The CDR3 covers 15 residues. Germline V CDR1 and CDR2: SGHAT, FQNNGV. The ends were cut back, 1 base at V and 5 bases at J, with 15 bases in the middle. Using reference TRBV11-2 and TRBJ2-7 for the parts outside the CDR3, the full variable domain is EAGVAQSPRYKIIEKRQSVAFWCNPISGHATLYWYQQILGQGPKLLIQFQNNGVVDDSQLPKDRFSAERLKGVDSTLKIQPAKLEDSAVYLCASSLARGPVHEQYFGPGTRLTVT.

In its sample, this clone was seen once. V gene TRBV4-3 combines with J gene TRBJ2-7; D perhaps matches TRBD2 (6 bases). Germline V gives CDR1 LGHNA, CDR2 YSLEER. The CDR3 has 13 residues. V lost 1 base to trimming and J lost 6 bases, with 10 bases between them. The CDR3 spells CASSQGPGVEQYF. CDR3 sequence (DNA): TGCGCCAGCAGCCAAGGTCCGGGGGTCGAGCAGTACTTC.

With regard to this clone: The sample holds other DNA sequences that translate to the same CDR3. The chain combines TRBV25-1 with TRBJ2-5; a weak D match, TRBD1 (6 bases). The V gene lost 4 bases and the J gene lost 5 bases, with 8 bases spanning the gap. Germline CDR1 reads MGHDK; CDR2 reads SYGVNS. The CDR3 is 12 residues long. The CDR3 DNA reads as TGTGCCAGCAGTGCAGGGGTGGAGACCCAGTACTTC. This encodes CASSAGVETQYF.

The chain joins TRBV6-1 to TRBJ2-3; TRBD2 aligns across 10 bases. CDR3 size: 18 residues. Germline CDR1 and CDR2: MNHNS and SASEGT. Germline trimming cut 0 bases from V and 0 bases from J; bases unmatched to any gene: 6. Here the CDR3 DNA reads TGTGCCAGCAGTGAAGCAACGCTAGCGGGAGAGAGCACAGATACGCAGTATTTT. Amino acids: CASSEATLAGESTDTQYF.

The chain links TRBV4-1 to TRBJ2-1; D might be TRBD2 (5 bases). This CDR3 is 12 amino acids long. Germline V gene sequence: CDR1 MGHRA, CDR2 YSYEKL. V was pared by 8 bases and J by 7 bases, with 12 bases between. The chain's CDR3 is CASGSEYNEQFF. CDR3 bases: TGCGCCAGCGGGAGCGAGTATAATGAGCAGTTCTTC.